A selection of T cell receptor beta chains follows, all from one sample in a study of blood T cell repertoires in COVID-19. The repertoire was sequenced with immunoSEQ multiplex PCR; TCRdb's copy has only in-frame clones and lacks some. Of around 300,000 clones in the sample, 85% to 90% are singletons; the top ten hold about 1.7%. The sequenced sample was PBMCs or T cells enriched from blood (not recorded which). These receptors all come from a young woman with acute COVID-19. Each CDR3 is given with its conserved first and last residue. A D gene is named only where the DNA matches it firmly. Rows may omit the clone size; those that give it use once, few, many or a size class.

D: .; size: .; J: TRBJ2-7; V: TRBV5-8; CDR3: CASSFGNGVSYEQYF; DNA: TGTGCCAGCAGCTTCGGGAACGGTGTTTCCTACGAGCAGTACTTC
D: TRBD2; size: .; J: TRBJ2-5; V: TRBV15; CDR3: CATCPGLALGETQYF; DNA: TGTGCCACCTGTCCGGGACTAGCCCTTGGAGAGACCCAGTACTTC
D: TRBD1; size: .; J: TRBJ1-2; V: TRBV29-1; CDR3: CSVDGTGNGYTF; DNA: TGCAGCGTTGACGGGACAGGGAATGGCTACACCTTC
D: .; size: .; J: TRBJ1-5; V: TRBV21-1; CDR3: CASSIWTESSYSNQPQHF; DNA: TGTGCCAGCAGCATTTGGACAGAGAGCTCCTATAGCAATCAGCCCCAGCATTTT
D: .; size: .; J: TRBJ1-4; V: TRBV19; CDR3: CASSIGQAATNEKLFF; DNA: TGTGCCAGTAGTATCGGCCAGGCTGCAACTAATGAAAAACTGTTTTTT
D: TRBD1; size: .; J: TRBJ1-4; V: TRBV12-3/TRBV12-4; CDR3: CASSWTGREKLFF; DNA: TGTGCCAGCAGTTGGACAGGAAGGGAAAAACTGTTTTTT
D: .; size: .; J: TRBJ1-2; V: TRBV2; CDR3: CASSEPTRVRGWGYTF; DNA: TGTGCCAGCAGTGAGCCGACCCGGGTCCGGGGTTGGGGCTACACCTTC
D: .; size: .; J: TRBJ1-1; V: TRBV5-5; CDR3: CASSPRSVSAFF; DNA: TGTGCCAGCAGCCCCAGGTCGGTGTCAGCTTTCTTT
D: .; size: .; J: TRBJ1-1; V: TRBV19; CDR3: CASSIGQVGNTEAFF; DNA: TGTGCCAGTAGTATAGGCCAGGTAGGGAACACTGAAGCTTTCTTT
D: .; size: .; J: TRBJ1-5; V: TRBV7-8; CDR3: CASSLGVGGNQPQHF; DNA: TGTGCCAGCAGCTTAGGGGTCGGGGGAAATCAGCCCCAGCATTTT
D: .; size: .; J: TRBJ2-1; V: TRBV5-1; CDR3: CASSLPRGLSEQFF; DNA: TGCGCCAGCAGCTTGCCCAGGGGATTGAGTGAGCAGTTCTTC
D: .; size: .; J: TRBJ2-7; V: TRBV25-1; CDR3: CASSVGAGSYEQYF; DNA: TGTGCCAGCAGTGTCGGTGCAGGCTCCTACGAGCAGTACTTC
D: TRBD2; size: .; J: TRBJ2-3; V: TRBV13; CDR3: CASSQRSGSGTDTQYF; DNA: TGTGCCAGCAGCCAACGTAGCGGGAGCGGCACAGATACGCAGTATTTT
D: TRBD2; size: .; J: TRBJ2-1; V: TRBV30; CDR3: CAWSLVAGEGEQFF; DNA: TGTGCCTGGAGTTTAGTAGCGGGAGAAGGTGAGCAGTTCTTC
D: .; size: .; J: TRBJ2-5; V: TRBV27; CDR3: CASRPTSFPKETQYF; DNA: TGTGCCAGCAGGCCAACTAGTTTTCCCAAAGAGACCCAGTACTTC
D: TRBD1; size: .; J: TRBJ2-1; V: TRBV19; CDR3: CASTLGTGAVDEQFF; DNA: TGTGCCAGTACCCTCGGGACAGGGGCGGTTGATGAGCAGTTCTTC
D: .; size: .; J: TRBJ1-5; V: TRBV7-2; CDR3: CASSPSRDQPQHF; DNA: TGTGCCAGCAGCCCGAGCCGCGATCAGCCCCAGCATTTT
D: .; size: .; J: TRBJ1-1; V: TRBV5-1; CDR3: CASSIPTENTEAFF; DNA: TGCGCCAGCAGCATTCCTACAGAGAACACTGAAGCTTTCTTT
D: .; size: .; J: TRBJ1-1; V: TRBV30; CDR3: CAWDYGKATEAFF; DNA: TGTGCCTGGGACTACGGGAAGGCCACTGAAGCTTTCTTT
D: .; size: .; J: TRBJ2-7; V: TRBV6-1; CDR3: CASSEARVYEQYF; DNA: TGTGCCAGCAGTGAAGCCAGGGTCTACGAGCAGTACTTC
D: .; size: .; J: TRBJ2-1; V: TRBV21-1; CDR3: CASSKEPGLAGHNEQFF; DNA: TGTGCCAGCAGCAAAGAACCGGGACTAGCGGGCCACAATGAGCAGTTCTTC
D: .; size: once; J: TRBJ1-2; V: TRBV7-9; CDR3: CASSPYGYTF; DNA: TGTGCCAGCAGCCCGTATGGCTACACCTTC
D: .; size: .; J: TRBJ2-7; V: TRBV18; CDR3: CASSPAGGYSYEQYF; DNA: TGTGCCAGCTCACCGGCCGGGGGTTACTCCTACGAGCAGTACTTC
D: TRBD2; size: .; J: TRBJ2-1; V: TRBV6-2/TRBV6-3; CDR3: CASSTLSGRHYNEQFF; DNA: TGTGCCAGCAGTACCCTCAGCGGGAGACACTACAATGAGCAGTTCTTC
D: TRBD1; size: .; J: TRBJ2-7; V: TRBV4-3; CDR3: CASSQYWGTGLTYEQYF; DNA: TGCGCCAGCAGCCAATATTGGGGGACAGGGCTTACCTACGAGCAGTACTTC
D: .; size: .; J: TRBJ2-3; V: TRBV24-1; CDR3: CATSQAASDTQYF; DNA: TGTGCCACCAGTCAGGCAGCCTCAGATACGCAGTATTTT
D: TRBD1; size: .; J: TRBJ1-1; V: TRBV19; CDR3: CASGTGGVDTEAFF; DNA: TGTGCCAGCGGGACAGGGGGAGTCGACACTGAAGCTTTCTTT
D: TRBD2; size: .; J: TRBJ2-7; V: TRBV2; CDR3: CASSMEGGRRYEQYF; DNA: TGTGCCAGCAGTATGGAGGGCGGGAGGAGGTACGAGCAGTACTTC
D: .; size: .; J: TRBJ1-6; V: TRBV28; CDR3: CASSSNPGAANSPLHF; DNA: TGTGCCAGCAGTTCAAATCCAGGGGCAGCTAATTCACCCCTCCACTTT
D: TRBD1; size: .; J: TRBJ2-1; V: TRBV27; CDR3: CASSGRDRESYNEQFF; DNA: TGTGCCAGCAGTGGACGGGACAGGGAATCCTACAATGAGCAGTTCTTC
D: .; size: .; J: TRBJ2-1; V: TRBV25-1; CDR3: CASGEREQFF; DNA: TGTGCCAGCGGAGAGCGAGAGCAGTTCTTC
D: TRBD1; size: .; J: TRBJ2-7; V: TRBV27; CDR3: CASSDRGPTNEQYF; DNA: TGTGCCAGCAGTGACAGGGGGCCTACGAACGAGCAGTACTTC
D: TRBD1; size: .; J: TRBJ2-6; V: TRBV11-2; CDR3: CASSYPKGRRTGLSSPSGANVLTF; DNA: TGTGCCAGCAGTTATCCAAAGGGTCGGCGGACAGGGTTGAGTTCCCCCTCTGGGGCCAACGTCCTGACTTTC
D: .; size: .; J: TRBJ2-7; V: TRBV3-1/TRBV3-2; CDR3: CASSQASGEQYF; DNA: TGTGCCAGCAGCCAAGCTTCAGGCGAGCAGTACTTC
D: .; size: .; J: TRBJ1-5; V: TRBV19; CDR3: CASGNTGYSNQPQHF; DNA: TGTGCCAGCGGAAATACAGGGTATAGCAATCAGCCCCAGCATTTT
D: TRBD2; size: .; J: TRBJ2-3; V: TRBV6-4; CDR3: CASSVDSGRGTDTQYF; DNA: TGTGCCAGCAGTGTTGATAGCGGGAGGGGCACAGATACGCAGTATTTT
D: .; size: .; J: TRBJ1-1; V: TRBV6-5; CDR3: CASRVGEGHGAEAFF; DNA: TGTGCCAGCCGGGTCGGGGAAGGGCATGGGGCTGAAGCTTTCTTT
D: .; size: .; J: TRBJ1-3; V: TRBV19; CDR3: CASIEGWAAGNTIYF; DNA: TGTGCCAGTATTGAGGGATGGGCGGCTGGAAACACCATATATTTT
D: TRBD1; size: .; J: TRBJ2-7; V: TRBV19; CDR3: CASRGQGTYEQYF; DNA: TGTGCCAGTAGAGGACAGGGGACCTACGAGCAGTACTTC
D: TRBD2; size: .; J: TRBJ2-1; V: TRBV6-4; CDR3: CASSRAGVPYNEQFF; DNA: TGTGCCAGCAGTCGGGCGGGAGTTCCCTACAATGAGCAGTTCTTC
D: .; size: .; J: TRBJ2-1; V: TRBV5-4; CDR3: CASSLGGRPDYNEQFF; DNA: TGTGCCAGCAGCTTAGGAGGCAGGCCAGACTACAATGAGCAGTTCTTC
D: .; size: .; J: TRBJ2-7; V: TRBV30; CDR3: CAWSVSYEQYF; DNA: TGTGCCTGGAGTGTATCGTACGAGCAGTACTTC